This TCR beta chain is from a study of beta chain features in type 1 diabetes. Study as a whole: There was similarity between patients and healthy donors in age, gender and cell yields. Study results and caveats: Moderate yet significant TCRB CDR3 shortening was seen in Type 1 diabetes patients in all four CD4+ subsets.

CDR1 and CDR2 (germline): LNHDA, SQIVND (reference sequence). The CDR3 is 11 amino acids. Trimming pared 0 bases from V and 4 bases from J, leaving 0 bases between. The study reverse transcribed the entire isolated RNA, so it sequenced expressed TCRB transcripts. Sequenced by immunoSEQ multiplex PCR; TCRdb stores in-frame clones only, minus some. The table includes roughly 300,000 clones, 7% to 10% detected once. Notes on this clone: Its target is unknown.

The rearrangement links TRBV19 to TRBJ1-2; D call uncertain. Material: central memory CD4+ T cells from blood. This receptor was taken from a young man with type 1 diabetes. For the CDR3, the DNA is TGTGCCAGTAGTATAGACTATGGCTACACCTTC. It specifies CASSIDYGYTF. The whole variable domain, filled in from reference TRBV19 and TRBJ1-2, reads DGGITQSPKYLFRKEGQNVTLSCEQNLNHDAMYWYRQDPGQGLRLIYYSQIVNDFQKGDIAEGYSVSREKKESFPLTVTSAQKNPTAFYLCASSIDYGYTFGSGTRLTVV.